This T cell receptor beta chain emerged from a study of T cell responses to AZD1222 COVID-19 vaccine. Study-level results: Only a handful of AZD1222 recipients were seropositive at baseline. Increases in Spike-specific TCR breadth and depth were seen after two AZD1222 doses. There were mostly white British donors and more females than males, and clonal diversity was possibly underestimated.

A note on this clone: Its antigen is not known.

This CDR3 is built from 15 residues. The germline V gene has CDR1 MNHEY and CDR2 SVGEGT. The V gene end was trimmed by 6 bases and the J gene end by 3 bases; junction bases not matched to a gene: 7. The method was immunoSEQ multiplex PCR; TCRdb's version includes in-frame clones alone and lacks a portion of them. Of 200,000 to 300,000 clones in the sample, 80% to 95% were seen once. Specimen: peripheral blood, collected on day 0 of AZD1222 vaccination. This clonotype was obtained from an adult in good health. The rearrangement links TRBV6-2 or TRBV6-3 to TRBJ2-3, with TRBD2 matching 9 bases. This CDR3 reads CASSSRLAATDTQYF. The CDR3 DNA is TGTGCCAGCAGCTCCCGACTAGCGGCTACAGATACGCAGTATTTT.